Ten or more counts support the clone carrying this T cell receptor beta chain. This sample is part of a study of T cells in Graves' hyperthyroidism and ophthalmopathy. RNA transcripts gave rise to amplified TCR beta CDR3 regions. Primed by the HTBI set, a first-round RT-PCR was run on the TCR CDR3. TCRdb used MiXCR to reprocess the multiplex PCR reads, holding one entry per CDR3 protein. This table holds approximately 250,000 distinct CDR3 sequences, 24% found once. Source material for PBMCs was around 10 ml fresh peripheral blood. Trimming removed 4 bases at V and 6 bases at J, with 10 bases between. This CDR3 has 13 amino acids. Germline CDR1 reads MNHEY; CDR2 reads SVGAGI.

This TCR was recovered from a woman aged 35 to 49 with Graves' ophthalmopathy. This chain connects TRBV6-5 to TRBJ1-5; D not resolved. The material sequenced was blood. The CDR3: CASSWPSGQPQHF. The CDR3 nucleotides read TGTGCCAGCAGTTGGCCTAGCGGTCAGCCCCAGCATTTT.